This TCR beta chain was identified in a study of CD8 T cells in ankylosing spondylitis. Study-level points and caveats: Earlier studies detected some motif variants in reactive arthritis synovial fluid and blood. Disease-linked clones reportedly concentrated significantly in matched ankylosing spondylitis synovial fluid. Clones linked to the disease showed a CD8+ phenotype. They occurred at relatively low frequencies in peripheral blood.

Libraries of TCR beta came from quantitative 5'-RACE with molecular barcodes. MiXCR, run by TCRdb on the 5' RACE reads, gives a single entry per CDR3 protein. The sample shows 200,000 to 300,000 distinct CDR3 sequences, roughly a tenth of them seen only once. There are a few counts of this clonotype. Its antigen is not known. A much bigger clone sits one base away, suggesting this may be a read error. This CDR3 has 15 amino acids. CDR1 SEHNR and CDR2 FQNEAQ come from the germline V gene (reference sequence). The sequence was collected from a male donor with ankylosing spondylitis or in good health (not recorded which). The specimen sequenced was blood, either unsorted or a sorted T cell fraction (not recorded which). The chain couples TRBV7-9 to TRBJ1-2, with TRBD1 identical over 7 bases. Here the CDR3 DNA reads TGTACCAGCAGCTCCTCAGACAGGGTCTCTTATGGCTACACCTTC. This translates into CTSSSSDRVSYGYTF.